This passage covers 28 T cell receptor beta chains from one sample sequenced in a study of cytotoxic CD8 clonotypes in ibrutinib-treated CLL. Here immunoSEQ multiplex PCR was the method, and the copy in TCRdb shows in-frame clones only, minus some. The data show 52,000 or so clones, with 83% seen just once and roughly 22% held by the top ten. The input for sequencing was PBMCs, taken after 24 months of ibrutinib treatment. These TCRs come from a human donor with chronic lymphocytic leukemia.

This chain joins TRBV16 and TRBJ2-7, with 7 nucleotides matching TRBD1. The V gene's germline CDR1 is KGHSY and CDR2 FQNENV. This CDR3 region has 15 residues. V lost 0 bases to trimming and J lost 6 bases; unmatched junction nucleotides: 8. Written as DNA, the CDR3 is TGTGCCAGCAGCCAATCGTTTCAACAGGGGTTCGAGCAGTACTTC. Translated: CASSQSFQQGFEQYF.

The sample holds a few counts of this clone. V usage is TRBV4-1 and J usage is TRBJ1-2; 9 bases are a match to TRBD1. CDR3 length equals 15 residues. The J segment lost 7 bases and the V segment lost 1 base, leaving 7 bases of the junction unmatched. Germline CDR1 MGHRA, CDR2 YSYEKL. For the CDR3, the DNA is TGCGCCAGCAGCCAAGGGGGCACAGGGGGCAGTGGCTACACCTTC. Amino acid sequence: CASSQGGTGGSGYTF.

The CDR3 here is CASSQDPQAPLSYTF. CDR3 nucleotide sequence: TGCGCCAGCAGCCAAGATCCCCAGGCTCCTCTCAGCTACACCTTC. This chain connects TRBV4-3 to TRBJ1-2; D is ambiguous. The germline gives CDR1 LGHNA, CDR2 YSLEER. The CDR3 totals 15 residues. V gave up 0 bases and J gave up 9 bases, with 17 bases separating them.

The chain uses TRBV7-9 and TRBJ2-2, with 8 bases lining up with TRBD1. Germline-derived CDR1 and CDR2 are SEHNR and FQNEAQ (reference sequence). V lost 9 bases, J lost 5 bases, and 14 bases stayed unmatched. The CDR3 covers 16 residues. The CDR3 protein is CARDRYGQGTTGELFF. CDR3 DNA: TGTGCCAGAGACCGTTACGGACAGGGAACGACCGGGGAGCTGTTTTTT.

The chain recombines TRBV7-8 with TRBJ2-7; D not certain. Germline CDR1 SGHVS, CDR2 FQNEAQ. Trimming cost V 5 bases and J 3 bases, with 14 bases left between them. The CDR3 runs 14 residues. The DNA of the CDR3 is TGTGCCAGCAGCCCGCCTTTAAACCACTACGAGCAGTACTTC. The encoded protein is CASSPPLNHYEQYF. Based on the CDR3 plus reference TRBV7-8 and TRBJ2-7, the full variable domain is GAGVSQSPRYKVAKRGQDVALRCDPISGHVSLFWYQQALGQGPEFLTYFQNEAQLDKSGLPSDRFFAERPEGSVSTLKIQRTQQEDSAVYLCASSPPLNHYEQYFGPGTRLTVT.

V gene TRBV19 combines with J gene TRBJ1-1; possibly TRBD1 for D (6 bases). The V and J ends lost 3 bases and 5 bases respectively, with 10 bases between them. The CDR3 length is 13 residues. The germline gives CDR1 LNHDA, CDR2 SQIVND (reference sequence). CDR3 DNA: TGTGCCAGTAGTATGAGGGACACGACTGAAGCTTTCTTT. Translating it yields CASSMRDTTEAFF.

This rearrangement joins TRBV12-5 to TRBJ1-2; possible D gene TRBD1, 5 bases. The CDR3 extends over 13 amino acids. V lost 1 base, J lost 3 bases, and 6 bases lay in between. CDR1 and CDR2 from the germline V gene are LGHNT and FRNRAP. Here the CDR3 DNA reads TGTGCTAGTGGTTTGGGGGACGACTATGGCTACACCTTC. Encoded protein: CASGLGDDYGYTF.

The rearrangement joins TRBV6-5 to TRBJ2-1; no definite D call. CDR1 and CDR2 from the germline V gene are MNHEY and SVGAGI. V shed 0 bases and J shed 2 bases, with 8 bases lying between them. This CDR3 has 15 amino acids. This CDR3 is CASSYSAAPYNEQFF. The CDR3 DNA reads as TGTGCCAGCAGTTACTCGGCGGCCCCCTACAATGAGCAGTTCTTC.

V is TRBV7-6 and J is TRBJ2-1, with 9 bases that match TRBD2. The V gene's germline CDR1 is SGHVS and CDR2 FNYEAQ. Germline trimming cut 4 bases from V and 8 bases from J; bases unmatched to any gene: 9. The CDR3 has 15 residues. CDR3 sequence (DNA): TGTGCCAGCAGCTGGGGGACTAGCCCCGGGGATGAGCAGTTCTTC. Protein sequence: CASSWGTSPGDEQFF.

CDR3: CASSVVRGAKSGELFF. CDR3 nucleotides: TGTGCCAGCAGCGTAGTCCGGGGGGCGAAGTCCGGGGAGCTGTTTTTT. The chain recombines TRBV9 with TRBJ2-2, with D possibly TRBD2 on 7 matching bases. This CDR3 is built from 16 residues. The germline CDR1 and CDR2 sequences are SGDLS and YYNGEE. The V end lost 0 bases, the J end lost 6 bases, and 15 bases lay between the germline ends.

V and J are TRBV18 and TRBJ2-7; TRBD2 might be the D (5 bases). Trimming cost V 2 bases and J 6 bases, with 11 bases left between them. The CDR3 loop spans 13 amino acids. CDR1 and CDR2 from the germline V gene are KGHSH and LQKENI. In DNA form, the CDR3 reads TGTGCCAGCTCACCATTGGGCGGAGGCGAGCAGTACTTC. Encoded protein: CASSPLGGGEQYF.

The chain joins TRBV5-8 to TRBJ2-1; no clear D. The ends were cut back, 3 bases at V and 8 bases at J, with 12 bases in the middle. CDR1 and CDR2 from the germline V gene are SGHTS and YDEGEE. The CDR3 length is 13 residues. This chain's CDR3 is CASSSKVRDEQFF. The DNA for the CDR3 is TGTGCCAGCAGCTCCAAGGTACGGGATGAGCAGTTCTTC.

The rearrangement joins TRBV9 to TRBJ1-3; TRBD1 might be the D (5 bases). The CDR3 totals 15 residues. Germline CDR1 is SGDLS and CDR2 is YYNGEE. V shed 2 bases and J shed 4 bases, with 13 bases lying between them. CDR3 in DNA: TGTGCCAGCAGCGTGCAGGGACTAGGAGGAAACACCATATATTTT. Translation: CASSVQGLGGNTIYF.

The gene calls are TRBV4-2 and TRBJ2-1; D gene uncertain. The ends were cut back, 0 bases at V and 9 bases at J, with 9 bases in the middle. In germline, CDR1 is LGHNA, CDR2 YNFKEQ. CDR3 length: 13 residues. The CDR3 is CASSQDLGFEQFF. CDR3 bases: TGTGCCAGCAGCCAAGATTTGGGGTTTGAGCAGTTCTTC.

This sequence joins TRBV5-1 and TRBJ2-1; no firm D call. Deletions cut 0 bases from V and 6 bases from J, with 10 bases between. The CDR3 totals 14 residues. Germline CDR1 and CDR2: SGHRS and YFSETQ. The CDR3 DNA is TGCGCCAGCAGCTTGGGGCCCACCGCCAATGAGCAGTTCTTC. Residues: CASSLGPTANEQFF. Combining the CDR3 with reference TRBV5-1 and TRBJ2-1 gives the whole variable domain KAGVTQTPRYLIKTRGQQVTLSCSPISGHRSVSWYQQTPGQGLQFLFEYFSETQRNKGNFPGRFSGRQFSNSRSEMNVSTLELGDSALYLCASSLGPTANEQFFGPGTRLTVL.

In the case of this clone: At the DNA level, this CDR3 is encoded by other sequences in the same sample as well. The chain is built from TRBV19 and TRBJ2-3; the match to TRBD1 covers 7 bases. The ends lost 5 bases at V and 3 bases at J; junction bases unmatched: 5. The CDR3 extends over 14 amino acids. Germline-derived CDR1 and CDR2 are LNHDA and SQIVND (reference sequence). This CDR3 reads CASSLGTATDTQYF. The CDR3 DNA follows: TGTGCCAGTAGTCTTGGGACAGCTACAGATACGCAGTATTTT.

J is TRBJ2-5 and V is TRBV4-2; no reliable D call. The CDR3 is 14 amino acids. V was pared by 0 bases and J by 3 bases, with 8 bases between. The germline CDR1 and CDR2 sequences are LGHNA and YNFKEQ. The CDR3 here is CASSQDRAKETQYF. The CDR3 nucleotides are TGTGCCAGCAGCCAAGATCGGGCCAAAGAGACCCAGTACTTC.

The chain carries TRBV7-9 and TRBJ2-1; 11 bases are a match to TRBD2. From germline, CDR1 is SEHNR and CDR2 FQNEAQ (reference sequence). The V segment lost 6 bases and the J segment 6 bases; nucleotides outside the gene matches: 10. The CDR3 spans 16 residues. The DNA of the CDR3 is TGTGCCAGCAGGAATAGCGGGAGGGAGAAAGCCAATGAGCAGTTCTTC. Translating gives CASRNSGREKANEQFF.

This clone showed up just once. This sequence joins TRBV30 and TRBJ2-3; D call uncertain. CDR3 length equals 12 residues. Trimming stripped 0 bases from V and 2 bases from J, with 3 bases between. The germline V gene has CDR1 GTSNPN and CDR2 SVGIG (reference sequence). CDR3 in DNA: TGTGCCTGGAGTGTCTACACAGATACGCAGTATTTT. Protein sequence: CAWSVYTDTQYF.

In its sample, this clone was seen once. The CDR3 protein is CASSLDPGNSNQPQHF. CDR3 sequence (DNA): TGCGCCAGCAGCTTAGACCCAGGGAACAGCAATCAGCCCCAGCATTTT. The rearrangement joins TRBV5-1 to TRBJ1-5, with D maybe TRBD1 (5 bases). The CDR3 covers 16 residues. V lost 2 bases to trimming and J lost 1 base, with 13 bases between them. The V gene's germline CDR1 is SGHRS and CDR2 YFSETQ.

The V call is TRBV7-2, the J call TRBJ2-7, with 7 bases fitting TRBD2. Per the germline V gene, CDR1 is SGHTA and CDR2 is FQGNSA. The CDR3 is made up of 18 amino acids. V was pared by 0 bases and J by 2 bases, with 13 bases of the junction left unmatched. CDR3 residues: CASSLAGDYGDSAYEQYF. The CDR3 nucleotides are TGTGCCAGCAGCTTAGCTGGGGACTACGGTGATTCCGCCTACGAGCAGTACTTC.

The J gene is TRBJ2-3, the V gene TRBV6-6; 10 nucleotides line up with TRBD2. Germline V gives CDR1 MNHNY, CDR2 SVGAGI (reference sequence). The CDR3 sequence is 14 residues long. V was pared by 5 bases and J by 4 bases, with 3 bases of the junction left unmatched. The CDR3 here is CASSTSGMSDTQYF. The CDR3 coding sequence is TGTGCCAGCAGTACTAGCGGGATGTCAGATACGCAGTATTTT.

This clone showed up just a few times. The chain recombines TRBV5-4 with TRBJ2-7; D is uncertain. Trimming pared 2 bases from V and 3 bases from J, leaving 6 bases between. The CDR3 is made up of 12 amino acids. The germline gives CDR1 SGHNT, CDR2 YYREEE (reference sequence). In nucleotides, the CDR3 is TGTGCCAGCAGCTTTGATCGCTACGAGCAGTACTTC. Amino acid sequence: CASSFDRYEQYF.

This clone was found a few times. The chain employs TRBV29-1 and TRBJ1-1; D is perhaps TRBD1 (5 bases). Trimming stripped 6 bases from V and 1 base from J, with 15 bases between. Looked up from germline, CDR1 is SQVTM and CDR2 is ANQGSEA. This CDR3 region has 14 residues. The CDR3 here is CSVGGMITNTEAFF. CDR3 in DNA: TGCAGCGTGGGGGGGATGATAACGAACACTGAAGCTTTCTTT.

CDR3 sequence reads: CASSLEGASYNSPLHF. The CDR3 nucleotides are TGCGCCAGCAGCTTGGAGGGTGCCTCCTATAATTCACCCCTCCACTTT. The V and J genes are TRBV5-1 and TRBJ1-6; D call uncertain. With 0 bases removed from V and 0 bases from J, the gap between germline ends came to 7 bases. CDR3 size: 16 residues. CDR1 is SGHRS and CDR2 is YFSETQ in the germline V gene.

V gene TRBV15 combines with J gene TRBJ2-7; D gene unclear. This CDR3 has 13 residues. The germline V gene has CDR1 LNHNV and CDR2 YYDKDF (reference sequence). Trimming removed 1 base at V and 0 bases at J, with 4 bases between. The CDR3 DNA sequence: TGTGCCACCAGCAGAGGGACCTCCTACGAGCAGTACTTC. Encoded protein: CATSRGTSYEQYF. The whole variable domain, remainder taken from reference TRBV15 and TRBJ2-7, is DAMVIQNPRYQVTQFGKPVTLSCSQTLNHNVMYWYQQKSSQAPKLLFHYYDKDFNNEADTPDNFQSRRPNTSFCFLDIRSPGLGDTAMYLCATSRGTSYEQYFGPGTRLTVT.

The rearrangement joins TRBV11-1 to TRBJ1-1, with 8 nucleotides matching TRBD1. The junction had 5 bases not matched to a gene; V was cut back by 5 bases and J by 3 bases. The germline gives CDR1 SGHAT, CDR2 FQDESV (reference sequence). The CDR3 loop spans 14 amino acids. This chain's CDR3 is CASSRDRGDTEAFF. CDR3 nucleotide sequence: TGTGCCAGCAGCCGCGACAGGGGAGACACTGAAGCTTTCTTT.

The J gene is TRBJ2-5, the V gene TRBV6-6; D possibly corresponds to TRBD1 (5 bases). The CDR3 totals 13 residues. Germline V gene data show CDR1 as MNHNY and CDR2 as SVGAGI (reference sequence). With 5 bases removed from V and 2 bases from J, the gap between germline ends came to 9 bases. The CDR3 region is CASSLDSQETQYF. DNA of the CDR3: TGTGCCAGCAGTCTCGACAGTCAAGAGACCCAGTACTTC.